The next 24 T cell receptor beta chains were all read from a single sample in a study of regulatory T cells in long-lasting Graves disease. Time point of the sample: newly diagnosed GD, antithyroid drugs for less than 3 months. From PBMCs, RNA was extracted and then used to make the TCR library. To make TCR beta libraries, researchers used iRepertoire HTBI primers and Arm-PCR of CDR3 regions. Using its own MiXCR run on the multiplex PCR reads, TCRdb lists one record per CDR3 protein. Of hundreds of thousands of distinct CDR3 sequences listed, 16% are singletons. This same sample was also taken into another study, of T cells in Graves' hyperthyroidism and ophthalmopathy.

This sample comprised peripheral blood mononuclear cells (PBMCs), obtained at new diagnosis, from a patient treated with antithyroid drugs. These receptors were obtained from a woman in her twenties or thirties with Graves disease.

The CDR3 reads CASSYGRANQNIQYF. The CDR3 DNA sequence: TGTGCCAGCAGTTATGGCCGGGCCAACCAAAACATTCAGTACTTC. V is TRBV7-2 and J is TRBJ2-4; D gene unclear. CDR1 SGHTA and CDR2 FQGNSA come from the germline V gene. CDR3 length: 15 amino acids. Between the trimmed V and J ends, which lost 6 bases and 5 bases, there was a span of 17 bases.

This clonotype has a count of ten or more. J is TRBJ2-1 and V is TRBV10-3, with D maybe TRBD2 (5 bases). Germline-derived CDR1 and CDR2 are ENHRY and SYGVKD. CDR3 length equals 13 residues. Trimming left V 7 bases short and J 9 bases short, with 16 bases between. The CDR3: CAIKGLAKPEQFF. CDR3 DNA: TGTGCCATCAAAGGTCTAGCAAAGCCTGAGCAGTTCTTC.

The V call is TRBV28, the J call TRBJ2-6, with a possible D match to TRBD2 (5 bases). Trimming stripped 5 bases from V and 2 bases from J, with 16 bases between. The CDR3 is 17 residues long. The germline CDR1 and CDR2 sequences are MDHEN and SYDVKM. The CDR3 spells CASSRMTEGPGANVLTF. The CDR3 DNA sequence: TGTGCCAGCAGTAGAATGACCGAGGGTCCTGGGGCCAACGTCCTGACTTTC.

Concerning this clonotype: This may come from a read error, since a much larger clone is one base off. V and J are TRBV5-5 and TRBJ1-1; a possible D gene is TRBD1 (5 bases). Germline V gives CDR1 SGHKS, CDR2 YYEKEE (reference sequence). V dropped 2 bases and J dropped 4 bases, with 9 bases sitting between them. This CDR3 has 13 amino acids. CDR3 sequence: CASSFSRVTEAFF. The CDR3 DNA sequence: TGTGCCAGCAGCTTTAGCAGGGTCACTGAAGCTTTCTTT.

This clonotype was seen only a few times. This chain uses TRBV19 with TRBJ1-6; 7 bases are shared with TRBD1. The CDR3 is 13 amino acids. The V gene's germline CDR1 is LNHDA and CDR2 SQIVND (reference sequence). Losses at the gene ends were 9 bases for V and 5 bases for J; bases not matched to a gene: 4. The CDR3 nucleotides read TGTGCCAGCGGGACAGTTAATAATTCACCCCTCCACTTT. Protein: CASGTVNNSPLHF.

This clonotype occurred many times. The CDR3 coding sequence is TGTGCCAGCCAAACAGGGACCTTCAATCAGCCCCAGCATTTT. Protein product: CASQTGTFNQPQHF. The chain links TRBV2 to TRBJ1-5; TRBD1 might be the D (6 bases). Germline-derived CDR1 and CDR2 are SNHLY and FYNNEI. The CDR3 sequence is 14 residues long. Trimming shortened V by 8 bases and J by 3 bases, and 14 bases separated the two germline ends. Looking up the rest from reference TRBV2 and TRBJ1-5 gives the full variable domain: EPEVTQTPSHQVTQMGQEVILRCVPISNHLYFYWYRQILGQKVEFLVSFYNNEISEKSEIFDDQFSVERPDGSNFTLKIRSTKLEDSAMYFCASQTGTFNQPQHFGDGTRLSIL.

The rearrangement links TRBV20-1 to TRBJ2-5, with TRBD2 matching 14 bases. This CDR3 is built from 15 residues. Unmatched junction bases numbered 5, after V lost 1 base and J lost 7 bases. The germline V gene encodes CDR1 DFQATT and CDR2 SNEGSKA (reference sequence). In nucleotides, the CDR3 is TGCAGTGCTAGAGTAGGGACTAGCGGGAGCTCGACCCAGTACTTC. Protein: CSARVGTSGSSTQYF.

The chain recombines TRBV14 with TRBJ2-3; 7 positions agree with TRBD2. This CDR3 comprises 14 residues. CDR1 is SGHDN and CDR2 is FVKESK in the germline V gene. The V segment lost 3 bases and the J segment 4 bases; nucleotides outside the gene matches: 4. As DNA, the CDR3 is TGTGCCAGCAGCCATCGACTAGCCCCAGATACGCAGTATTTT. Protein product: CASSHRLAPDTQYF.

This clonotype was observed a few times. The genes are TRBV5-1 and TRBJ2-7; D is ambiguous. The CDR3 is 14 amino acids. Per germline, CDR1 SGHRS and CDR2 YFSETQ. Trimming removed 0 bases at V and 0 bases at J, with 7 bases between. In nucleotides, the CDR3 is TGCGCCAGCAGCTTGGGGCAGAACTCCTACGAGCAGTACTTC. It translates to CASSLGQNSYEQYF.

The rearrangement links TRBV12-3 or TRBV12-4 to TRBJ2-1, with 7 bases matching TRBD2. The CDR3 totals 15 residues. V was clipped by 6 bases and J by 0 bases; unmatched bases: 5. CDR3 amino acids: CASSRREGSYNEQFF. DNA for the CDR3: TGTGCCAGCAGCCGGAGGGAGGGCTCCTACAATGAGCAGTTCTTC.

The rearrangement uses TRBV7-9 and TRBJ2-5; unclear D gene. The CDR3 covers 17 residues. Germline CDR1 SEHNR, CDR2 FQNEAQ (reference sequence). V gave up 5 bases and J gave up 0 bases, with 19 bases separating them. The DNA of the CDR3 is TGTGCCAGCAGCCCGGTTTACTCAGACCCGTACCAAGAGACCCAGTACTTC. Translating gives CASSPVYSDPYQETQYF.

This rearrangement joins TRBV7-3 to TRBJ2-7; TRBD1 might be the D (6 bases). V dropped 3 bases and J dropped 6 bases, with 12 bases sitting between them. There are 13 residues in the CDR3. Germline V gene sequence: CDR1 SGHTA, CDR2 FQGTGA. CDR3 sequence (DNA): TGTGCCAGCAGCTTGGACAGTCTTAGCGAGCAGTACTTC. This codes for CASSLDSLSEQYF.

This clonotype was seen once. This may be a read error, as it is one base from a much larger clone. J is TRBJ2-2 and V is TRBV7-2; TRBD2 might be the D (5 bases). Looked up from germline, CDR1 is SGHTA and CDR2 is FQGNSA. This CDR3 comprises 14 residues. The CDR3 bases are TGTGCCAGCAGCTTAGTAGCAAGCGCCGGGGAGCTGGTTTTT. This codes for CASSLVASAGELVF.

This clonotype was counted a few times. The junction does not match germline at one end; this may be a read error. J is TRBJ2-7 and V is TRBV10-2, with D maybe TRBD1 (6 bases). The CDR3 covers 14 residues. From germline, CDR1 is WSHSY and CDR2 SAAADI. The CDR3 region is CASSLRGSDRDALF. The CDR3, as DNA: TGTGCCAGCAGCCTAAGGGGGTCGGACCGGGACGCCCTCTTC.

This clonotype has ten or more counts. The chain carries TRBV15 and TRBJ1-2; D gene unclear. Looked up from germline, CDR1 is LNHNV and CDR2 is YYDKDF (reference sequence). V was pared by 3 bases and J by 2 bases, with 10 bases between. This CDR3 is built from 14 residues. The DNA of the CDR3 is TGTGCCACCAGCAGTCGCGACGGGAACTATGGCTACACCTTC. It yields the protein CATSSRDGNYGYTF.

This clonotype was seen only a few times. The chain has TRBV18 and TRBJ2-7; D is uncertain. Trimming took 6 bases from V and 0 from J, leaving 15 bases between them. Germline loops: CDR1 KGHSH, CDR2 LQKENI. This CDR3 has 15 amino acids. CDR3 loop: CASSPNPGSSYEQYF. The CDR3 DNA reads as TGTGCCAGCTCCCCAAACCCAGGTAGCTCCTACGAGCAGTACTTC.

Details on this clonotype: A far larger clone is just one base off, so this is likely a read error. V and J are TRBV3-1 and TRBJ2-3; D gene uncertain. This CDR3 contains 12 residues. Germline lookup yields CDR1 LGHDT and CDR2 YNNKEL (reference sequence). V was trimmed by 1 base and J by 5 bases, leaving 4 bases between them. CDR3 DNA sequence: TGTGCCAGCAGCCAAGTTAAAGATACGCAGTATTTT. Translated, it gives CASSQVKDTQYF.

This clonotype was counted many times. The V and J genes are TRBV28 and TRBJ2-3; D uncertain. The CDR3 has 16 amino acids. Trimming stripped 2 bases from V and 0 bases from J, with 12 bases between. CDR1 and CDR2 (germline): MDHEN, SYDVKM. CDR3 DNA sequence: TGTGCCAGCAGTTTAGTTCTTCCTACTAGCACAGATACGCAGTATTTT. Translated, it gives CASSLVLPTSTDTQYF.

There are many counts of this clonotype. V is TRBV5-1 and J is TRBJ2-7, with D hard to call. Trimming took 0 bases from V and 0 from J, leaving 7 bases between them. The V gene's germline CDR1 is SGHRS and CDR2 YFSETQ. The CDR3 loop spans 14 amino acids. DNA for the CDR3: TGCGCCAGCAGCTTGGCCCCCGCCTCCTACGAGCAGTACTTC. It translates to CASSLAPASYEQYF. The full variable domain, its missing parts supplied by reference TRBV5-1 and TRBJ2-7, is KAGVTQTPRYLIKTRGQQVTLSCSPISGHRSVSWYQQTPGQGLQFLFEYFSETQRNKGNFPGRFSGRQFSNSRSEMNVSTLELGDSALYLCASSLAPASYEQYFGPGTRLTVT.

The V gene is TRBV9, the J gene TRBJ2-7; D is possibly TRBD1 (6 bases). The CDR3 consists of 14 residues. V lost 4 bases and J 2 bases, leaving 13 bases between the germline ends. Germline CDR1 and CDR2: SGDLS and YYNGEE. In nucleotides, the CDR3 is TGTGCCAGCAGCAGGACAGTTACTACCTACGAGCAGTACTTC. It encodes CASSRTVTTYEQYF.

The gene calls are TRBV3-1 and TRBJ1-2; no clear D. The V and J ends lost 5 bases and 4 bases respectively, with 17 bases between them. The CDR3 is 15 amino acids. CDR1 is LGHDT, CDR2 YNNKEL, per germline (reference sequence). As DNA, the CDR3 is TGTGCCAGCAGCGAGGCCCCCGGCGGATCCTATGGCTACACCTTC. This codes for CASSEAPGGSYGYTF.

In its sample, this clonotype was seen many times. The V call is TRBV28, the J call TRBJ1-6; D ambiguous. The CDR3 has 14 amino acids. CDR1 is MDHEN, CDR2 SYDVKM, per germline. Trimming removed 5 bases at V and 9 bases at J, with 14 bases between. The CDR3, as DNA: TGTGCCAGCAGTGCCGGGATTGGGCGTTCACCCCTCCACTTT. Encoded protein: CASSAGIGRSPLHF.

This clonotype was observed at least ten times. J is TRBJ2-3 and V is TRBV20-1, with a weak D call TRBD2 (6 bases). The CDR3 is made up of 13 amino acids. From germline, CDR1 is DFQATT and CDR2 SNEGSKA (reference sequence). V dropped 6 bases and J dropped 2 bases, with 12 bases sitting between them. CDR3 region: CSAVGGNTDTQYF. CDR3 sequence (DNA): TGCAGTGCAGTGGGGGGAAACACAGATACGCAGTATTTT.

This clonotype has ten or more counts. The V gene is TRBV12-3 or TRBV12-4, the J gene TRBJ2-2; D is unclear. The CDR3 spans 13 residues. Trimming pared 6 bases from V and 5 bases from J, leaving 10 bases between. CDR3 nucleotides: TGTGCCAGCAGGCTCACAGCAACCGGGGAGCTGTTTTTT. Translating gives CASRLTATGELFF.